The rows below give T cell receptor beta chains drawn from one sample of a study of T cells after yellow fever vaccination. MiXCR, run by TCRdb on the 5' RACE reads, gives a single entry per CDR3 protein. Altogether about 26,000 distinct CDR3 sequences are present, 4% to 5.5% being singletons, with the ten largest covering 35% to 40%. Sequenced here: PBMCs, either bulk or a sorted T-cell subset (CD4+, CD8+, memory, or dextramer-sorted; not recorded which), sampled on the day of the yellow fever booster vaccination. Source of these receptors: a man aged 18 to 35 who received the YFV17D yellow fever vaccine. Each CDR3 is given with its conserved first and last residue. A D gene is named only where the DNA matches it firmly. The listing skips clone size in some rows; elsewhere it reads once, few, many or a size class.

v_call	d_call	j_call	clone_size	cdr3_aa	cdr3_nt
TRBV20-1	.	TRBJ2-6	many	CSAPETSGANVLTF	TGCAGTGCCCCAGAGACCTCTGGGGCCAACGTCCTGACTTTC
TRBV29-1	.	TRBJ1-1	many	CSAGGTTEAFF	TGCAGCGCCGGAGGGACCACTGAAGCTTTCTTT
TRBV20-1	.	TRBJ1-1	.	CSARSGTVNTEAFF	TGCAGTGCTCGAAGCGGGACGGTGAACACTGAAGCTTTCTTT
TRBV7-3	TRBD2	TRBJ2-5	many	CASSAGGQETQYF	TGTGCCAGCAGCGCGGGGGGACAAGAGACCCAGTACTTC
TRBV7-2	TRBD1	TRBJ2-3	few	CASSPGQGMTDTQYF	TGTGCCAGCAGCCCGGGACAGGGTATGACAGATACGCAGTATTTT
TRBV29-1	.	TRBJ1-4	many	CSVIAEGNPKLFF	TGCAGCGTCATAGCCGAAGGGAATCCAAAACTGTTTTTT
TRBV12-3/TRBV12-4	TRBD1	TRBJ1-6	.	CASSPGTGWDSPLHF	TGTGCCAGCAGTCCCGGGACAGGGTGGGATTCACCCCTCCACTTT
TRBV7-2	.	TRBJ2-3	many	CASSAFRSGSGDTQYF	TGTGCCAGCAGCGCTTTCCGTAGCGGTTCGGGAGATACGCAGTATTTT
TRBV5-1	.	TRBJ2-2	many	CASSGTGNTGELFF	TGCGCCAGCAGCGGTACAGGGAACACCGGGGAGCTGTTTTTT